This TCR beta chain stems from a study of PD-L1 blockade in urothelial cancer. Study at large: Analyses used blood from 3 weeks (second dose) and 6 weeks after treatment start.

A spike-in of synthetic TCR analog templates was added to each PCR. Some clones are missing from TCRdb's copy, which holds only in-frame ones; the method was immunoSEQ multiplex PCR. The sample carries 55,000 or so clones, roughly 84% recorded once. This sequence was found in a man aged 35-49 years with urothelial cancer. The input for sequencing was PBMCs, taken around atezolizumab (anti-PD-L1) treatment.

The CDR3 nucleotides read TGTGCCAGCAGCCAACCCCTGGGAACTAGCGGGATCAATGAGCAGTTCTTC. Translation gives CASSQPLGTSGINEQFF. The rearrangement joins TRBV14 to TRBJ2-1; TRBD2 matches at 10 bases. V was pared by 2 bases and J by 6 bases, with 10 bases of the junction left unmatched. This CDR3 has 17 residues. Germline CDR1 reads SGHDN; CDR2 reads FVKESK. Looking up the rest from reference TRBV14 and TRBJ2-1 gives the full variable domain: EAGVTQFPSHSVIEKGQTVTLRCDPISGHDNLYWYRRVMGKEIKFLLHFVKESKQDESGMPNNRFLAERTGGTYSTLKVQPAELEDSGVYFCASSQPLGTSGINEQFFGPGTRLTVL.